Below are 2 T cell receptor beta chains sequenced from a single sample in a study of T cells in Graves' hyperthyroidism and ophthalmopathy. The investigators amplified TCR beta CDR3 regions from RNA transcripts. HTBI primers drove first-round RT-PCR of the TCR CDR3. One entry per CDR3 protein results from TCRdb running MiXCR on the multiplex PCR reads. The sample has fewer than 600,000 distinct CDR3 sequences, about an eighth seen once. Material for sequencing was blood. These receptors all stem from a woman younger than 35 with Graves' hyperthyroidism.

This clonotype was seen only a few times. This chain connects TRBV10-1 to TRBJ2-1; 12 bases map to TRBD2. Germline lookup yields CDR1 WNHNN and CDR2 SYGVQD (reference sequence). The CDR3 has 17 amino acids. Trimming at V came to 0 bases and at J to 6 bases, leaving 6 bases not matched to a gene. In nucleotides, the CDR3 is TGCGCCAGCAGTGAGTCGCCCTGGACTAGCGGGATCAATGAGCAGTTCTTC. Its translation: CASSESPWTSGINEQFF.

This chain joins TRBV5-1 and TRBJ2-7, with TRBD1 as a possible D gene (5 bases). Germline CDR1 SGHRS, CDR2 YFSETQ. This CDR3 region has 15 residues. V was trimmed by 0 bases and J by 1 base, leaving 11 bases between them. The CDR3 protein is CASSLEGVRSYEQYF. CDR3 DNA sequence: TGCGCCAGCAGCTTGGAAGGGGTTAGATCCTACGAGCAGTACTTC.